This T cell receptor (beta chain) was recorded in a study of cytomegalovirus exposure and HLA in healthy donors. As for the study in general: HLA-typed donors were the source of roughly 85 million unique TCRs held in an early data release.

60 Vbeta and 13 Jbeta primers were used in PCR. Clones were sequenced by immunoSEQ multiplex PCR, and TCRdb holds only the in-frame ones, with some missing. The sample carries 200,000 or so clones, approximately 81% recorded once. The source material was PBMCs. The clonotype comes from a human donor in good health.

CDR3 sequence reads: CASSLPRVSGANVLTF. The CDR3 DNA reads as TGTGCCAGCAGCTTACCCAGGGTCTCTGGGGCCAACGTCCTGACTTTC. The rearrangement uses TRBV7-3 and TRBJ2-6; tentative D call: TRBD1 (5 bases). The germline V gene encodes CDR1 SGHTA and CDR2 FQGTGA. The length of the CDR3 is 16 residues. V was clipped by 2 bases and J by 0 bases, with 8 bases between them.